Following are 20 T cell receptor beta chains from one sample sequenced in a study of long-term antiretroviral therapy in people with HIV. Version v3.0 of the immunoSEQ assay was performed at survey level. Assay: immunoSEQ multiplex PCR; the TCRdb copy retains only in-frame clones and omits some. The sample gives more than 20,000 clones, 81% of which show up once; about 5.6% is in the top ten. The sequenced sample was unsorted PBMCs, obtained 4.4 years after starting antiretroviral therapy. All receptors come from a man younger than 45 with HIV.

This chain connects TRBV9 to TRBJ2-1; D possibly uses TRBD1 or TRBD2 (5 bases each). The CDR3 runs to 15 residues. The germline V gene encodes CDR1 SGDLS and CDR2 YYNGEE. V was pared by 3 bases and J by 3 bases, with 13 bases between. The CDR3 DNA follows: TGTGCCAGCAGCGCCGGGGACCTGGACTACAATGAGCAGTTCTTC. It specifies CASSAGDLDYNEQFF.

DNA for the CDR3: TGTGCCAGCAGTTATAGGAGGGTTGGTGGCTACACCTTC. Its translation: CASSYRRVGGYTF. The rearrangement joins TRBV6-5 to TRBJ1-2; D remains unclear. The V and J ends lost 3 bases and 7 bases respectively, with 12 bases between them. Per germline, CDR1 MNHEY and CDR2 SVGAGI. CDR3 length: 13 residues.

J is TRBJ2-2 and V is TRBV9, with TRBD2 as a possible D gene (7 bases). CDR1 and CDR2 from the germline V gene are SGDLS and YYNGEE. V lost 0 bases, J lost 3 bases, and 12 bases lay in between. This CDR3 region has 16 residues. The CDR3 DNA reads as TGTGCCAGCAGCGTAGCTACAGGGAGGGACACCGGGGAGCTGTTTTTT. Translating it yields CASSVATGRDTGELFF.

The chain recombines TRBV5-6 with TRBJ2-7; D is possibly TRBD2 (7 bases). The CDR3 covers 16 residues. V dropped 7 bases and J dropped 3 bases, with 23 bases sitting between them. The germline V gene encodes CDR1 SGHDT and CDR2 YYEEEE. The DNA of the CDR3 is TGTGCCAGCTACTCCGCGCAGAGGGGGGGAAACTACGAGCAGTACTTC. Translating it yields CASYSAQRGGNYEQYF.

The chain carries TRBV20-1 and TRBJ1-1; D gene ambiguous. This CDR3 spans 11 amino acids. Germline V gene data show CDR1 as DFQATT and CDR2 as SNEGSKA (reference sequence). V was clipped by 6 bases and J by 4 bases, with 9 bases between them. Here the CDR3 DNA reads TGCAGTGCAATCAGTGGCACTGAAGCTTTCTTT. Its translation: CSAISGTEAFF.

The chain is built from TRBV4-3 and TRBJ1-1; tentatively, D is TRBD1 (6 bases). This CDR3 has 16 residues. V lost 0 bases to trimming and J lost 1 base, with 12 bases between them. Germline loops: CDR1 LGHNA, CDR2 YSLEER. CDR3 DNA: TGCGCCAGCAGCCAAGATGGGGTCAGGGGGAACACTGAAGCTTTCTTT. Translation gives CASSQDGVRGNTEAFF.

This chain links TRBV10-3 with TRBJ2-7; D may be TRBD2 (5 bases). Germline lookup yields CDR1 ENHRY and CDR2 SYGVKD. The CDR3 loop spans 15 amino acids. Trimming took 2 bases from V and 6 from J, leaving 17 bases between them. The CDR3 loop is CAISEAGTRRVEQYF. In DNA form, the CDR3 reads TGTGCCATCAGTGAGGCCGGCACCCGGCGGGTCGAGCAGTACTTC.

The genes are TRBV6-5 and TRBJ2-3; D is perhaps TRBD1 (6 bases). This CDR3 comprises 13 residues. Germline assignment: CDR1 MNHEY and CDR2 SVGAGI. Trimming stripped 10 bases from V and 6 bases from J, with 17 bases between. CDR3 DNA sequence: TGTGCCACAGCCCGCCAGGGGACCGATACGCAGTATTTT. Amino acids: CATARQGTDTQYF.

The chain joins TRBV6-6 to TRBJ2-3; D unclear. This CDR3 region has 11 residues. Trimming left V 5 bases short and J 1 base short, with 1 base between. Per germline, CDR1 MNHNY and CDR2 SVGAGI (reference sequence). The CDR3 loop is CASSRTDTQYF. CDR3 nucleotide sequence: TGTGCCAGCAGTCGCACAGATACGCAGTATTTT.

The V and J genes are TRBV28 and TRBJ1-5; D perhaps matches TRBD1 (6 bases). Germline lookup yields CDR1 MDHEN and CDR2 SYDVKM. The length of the CDR3 is 18 residues. V was trimmed by 2 bases and J by 7 bases, leaving 24 bases between them. CDR3 coding DNA: TGTGCCAGCAGTTTAGAGGTAATCAGGGGCCGGGGCGAGCAGCCCCAGCATTTT. This sequence encodes CASSLEVIRGRGEQPQHF.

This chain's CDR3 is CASIKDRDSYGYTF. In nucleotides, the CDR3 is TGTGCCAGCATTAAGGACAGGGATAGCTATGGCTACACCTTC. The rearrangement joins TRBV6-1 to TRBJ1-2; 8 positions agree with TRBD1. V lost 7 bases to trimming and J lost 4 bases; unmatched junction nucleotides: 8. This CDR3 is 14 amino acids long. Germline-derived CDR1 and CDR2 are MNHNS and SASEGT.

The chain joins TRBV7-9 to TRBJ2-1; D gene uncertain. Deletions cut 1 base from V and 0 bases from J, with 4 bases between. The CDR3 totals 14 residues. CDR1 SEHNR and CDR2 FQNEAQ come from the germline V gene (reference sequence). The chain's CDR3 is CASSLVDSYNEQFF. CDR3 DNA: TGTGCCAGCAGCTTAGTAGACTCCTACAATGAGCAGTTCTTC.

The genes are TRBV27 and TRBJ2-7; 9 positions agree with TRBD1. The CDR3 sequence is 13 residues long. CDR1 MNHEY and CDR2 SMNVEV come from the germline V gene (reference sequence). Trimming at V came to 4 bases and at J to 7 bases, leaving 5 bases not matched to a gene. The CDR3 loop is CASSWGQGGEQYF. Here the CDR3 DNA reads TGTGCCAGCAGTTGGGGACAGGGAGGGGAGCAGTACTTC.

This clone was detected only a few times. V and J are TRBV10-1 and TRBJ1-3; D not resolved. V gave up 4 bases and J gave up 0 bases, with 19 bases separating them. CDR1 WNHNN and CDR2 SYGVQD come from the germline V gene (reference sequence). The CDR3 covers 18 residues. CDR3 loop: CASSANRKGGPSGNTIYF. The CDR3 coding sequence is TGCGCCAGCAGTGCAAATCGGAAGGGCGGACCCTCTGGAAACACCATATATTTT.

J is TRBJ2-7 and V is TRBV28, with 9 bases that match TRBD1. CDR1 and CDR2 (germline): MDHEN, SYDVKM. The CDR3 is 15 amino acids. V lost 6 bases, J lost 2 bases, and 8 bases stayed unmatched. CDR3 sequence (DNA): TGTGCCAGCAGAGCAGAACAGGGGGCAGCCTACGAGCAGTACTTC. It codes for CASRAEQGAAYEQYF.

The rearrangement links TRBV9 to TRBJ2-1; no clear D. Germline values: CDR1 SGDLS, CDR2 YYNGEE. This CDR3 has 14 amino acids. V shed 0 bases and J shed 9 bases, with 13 bases lying between them. CDR3 loop: CASSVGEEYGEQFF. CDR3 nucleotide sequence: TGTGCCAGCAGCGTAGGCGAGGAATATGGTGAGCAGTTCTTC.

The chain is built from TRBV28 and TRBJ1-2; the D is unclear. The CDR3 runs to 14 residues. Germline lookup yields CDR1 MDHEN and CDR2 SYDVKM. V was trimmed by 3 bases and J by 7 bases, leaving 15 bases between them. The CDR3 loop is CASSLVKRVGGYTF. The CDR3 nucleotides are TGTGCCAGCAGTTTGGTGAAGCGGGTAGGTGGCTACACCTTC.

The rearrangement uses TRBV6-6 and TRBJ1-3; maybe TRBD1 (5 bases). V was shortened by 0 bases and J by 3 bases, with 12 bases between the two germline ends. Looked up from germline, CDR1 is MNHNY and CDR2 is SVGAGI (reference sequence). CDR3 size: 16 residues. CDR3 region: CASSYSGGVDGNTIYF. The DNA of the CDR3 is TGTGCCAGCAGTTACTCGGGGGGGGTGGATGGAAACACCATATATTTT.

This clone showed up just once. The J gene is TRBJ2-1, the V gene TRBV29-1; TRBD2 agrees at 8 bases. Germline V gene lookup returns CDR1 SQVTM and CDR2 ANQGSEA. CDR3 length equals 14 residues. Unmatched junction bases numbered 5, after V lost 3 bases and J lost 4 bases. CDR3 in amino acids: CSVDGRGAYNEQFF. The CDR3 coding sequence is TGCAGCGTTGACGGGCGGGGGGCATACAATGAGCAGTTCTTC.

This chain connects TRBV25-1 to TRBJ1-1; unclear D gene. V was shortened by 4 bases and J by 9 bases, with 12 bases between the two germline ends. The germline gives CDR1 MGHDK, CDR2 SYGVNS. The CDR3 runs to 12 residues. CDR3 in amino acids: CASSGPGVQAFF. DNA for the CDR3: TGTGCCAGCAGTGGACCCGGGGTCCAAGCTTTCTTT.